These 23 T cell receptor beta chains originate from one sample sequenced in a study of cytomegalovirus exposure and HLA in healthy donors. 13 Jbeta primers and 60 Vbeta primers were used for the PCR. Method: immunoSEQ multiplex PCR; TCRdb's copy keeps in-frame clones and lacks some. The sample includes about 110,000 clones, around 80% of them seen just once. Sequencing input: PBMCs. All receptors come from a man in his forties in good health and CMV-seronegative.

In its sample, this clone was seen a few times. V usage is TRBV7-2 and J usage is TRBJ2-5, with D perhaps TRBD2 (7 bases). The germline gives CDR1 SGHTA, CDR2 FQGNSA. Trimming removed 7 bases from V and 5 bases from J, with 17 bases in between. This CDR3 has 14 residues. The CDR3 is CASTPGGRTETQYF. CDR3 nucleotides: TGTGCCAGCACCCCCGGGGGGCGGACGGAGACCCAGTACTTC.

This clone was picked up a small number of times. V and J are TRBV19 and TRBJ2-7; TRBD1 agrees at 9 bases. The V and J ends lost 4 bases and 6 bases, in that order; junction bases with no gene match: 7. This CDR3 contains 14 residues. CDR1 and CDR2 (germline): LNHDA, SQIVND (reference sequence). Written as DNA, the CDR3 is TGTGCCAGTAGTACCAGGGACAGGGAGGGCGAGCAGTACTTC. It specifies CASSTRDREGEQYF.

The chain carries TRBV18 and TRBJ1-3; D is unclear. This CDR3 has 15 residues. From germline, CDR1 is KGHSH and CDR2 LQKENI. The V end lost 2 bases, the J end lost 3 bases, and 11 bases lay between the germline ends. The CDR3 loop is CASSPVLADGNTIYF. Written as DNA, the CDR3 is TGTGCCAGCTCACCAGTTTTAGCAGATGGAAACACCATATATTTT.

J is TRBJ1-4 and V is TRBV19; D may be TRBD1 (5 bases). Germline loops: CDR1 LNHDA, CDR2 SQIVND (reference sequence). The CDR3 totals 13 residues. Trimming cost V 4 bases and J 7 bases, with 10 bases left between them. The CDR3 DNA is TGTGCCAGTAGTAATACAAGGGGTGAAAAACTGTTTTTT. Translation: CASSNTRGEKLFF.

This chain connects TRBV6-5 to TRBJ1-2; no firm D call. The CDR3 loop spans 11 amino acids. Germline V gene data show CDR1 as MNHEY and CDR2 as SVGAGI. Trimming left V 6 bases short and J 0 bases short, with 2 bases between. In DNA, the CDR3 is TGTGCCAGCAGCACTAACTATGGCTACACCTTC. Its protein product is CASSTNYGYTF.

The J gene is TRBJ2-5, the V gene TRBV2, with D unresolved. CDR3 size: 11 residues. Germline V CDR1 and CDR2: SNHLY, FYNNEI. The V end lost 2 bases, the J end lost 5 bases, and 3 bases lay between the germline ends. The CDR3 DNA reads TGTGCCAGCAGTGAACGTGAGACCCAGTACTTC. Its protein product is CASSERETQYF. Drawing the rest from reference TRBV2 and TRBJ2-5, the complete variable domain is EPEVTQTPSHQVTQMGQEVILRCVPISNHLYFYWYRQILGQKVEFLVSFYNNEISEKSEIFDDQFSVERPDGSNFTLKIRSTKLEDSAMYFCASSERETQYFGPGTRLLVL.

The V and J genes are TRBV27 and TRBJ1-1; 9 positions agree with TRBD1. The length of the CDR3 is 16 residues. The trim removed 2 bases at V and 4 bases at J, leaving 8 bases unmatched. Germline CDR1 reads MNHEY; CDR2 reads SMNVEV (reference sequence). The CDR3 sequence is CASSLGTGGKGTEAFF. The CDR3 DNA reads as TGTGCCAGCAGTTTAGGTACAGGGGGCAAGGGCACTGAAGCTTTCTTT.

This chain links TRBV11-2 with TRBJ1-2; 7 positions agree with TRBD1. The CDR3 runs to 16 residues. The junction had 11 bases not matched to a gene; V was cut back by 0 bases and J by 7 bases. Germline V gives CDR1 SGHAT, CDR2 FQNNGV. Here the CDR3 reads CASSLDRGGAHPGYTF. The CDR3 bases are TGTGCCAGCAGCTTAGACAGAGGGGGCGCCCATCCTGGCTACACCTTC.

This clone was detected once. The chain carries TRBV7-2 and TRBJ2-5; 8 bases align to TRBD2. The V segment lost 1 base and the J segment 5 bases; nucleotides outside the gene matches: 12. Germline values: CDR1 SGHTA, CDR2 FQGNSA. This CDR3 contains 17 residues. This CDR3 is CASSLGGTGGRRETQYF. The DNA of the CDR3 is TGTGCCAGCAGCTTAGGTGGCACGGGGGGGCGTAGGGAGACCCAGTACTTC.

V usage is TRBV18 and J usage is TRBJ2-5; TRBD2 aligns across 9 bases. The length of the CDR3 is 16 residues. V was pared by 3 bases and J by 1 base, with 6 bases of the junction left unmatched. Germline CDR1 reads KGHSH; CDR2 reads LQKENI. The CDR3, as DNA: TGTGCCAGCTCACCCGGACGAGCGGGGGGCCAAGAGACCCAGTACTTC. Protein sequence: CASSPGRAGGQETQYF.

The rearrangement links TRBV5-1 to TRBJ2-1; TRBD2 matches at 7 bases. V gave up 0 bases and J gave up 3 bases; unmatched junction bases: 6. Germline V gene lookup returns CDR1 SGHRS and CDR2 YFSETQ. The CDR3 has 16 amino acids. CDR3: CASSLGSSGGYNEQFF. The CDR3 nucleotides read TGCGCCAGCAGCTTGGGTTCTAGCGGAGGCTACAATGAGCAGTTCTTC. The variable domain in full, with the rest retrieved from reference TRBV5-1 and TRBJ2-1, is KAGVTQTPRYLIKTRGQQVTLSCSPISGHRSVSWYQQTPGQGLQFLFEYFSETQRNKGNFPGRFSGRQFSNSRSEMNVSTLELGDSALYLCASSLGSSGGYNEQFFGPGTRLTVL.

This clone occurred once. The J gene is TRBJ1-1, the V gene TRBV18; D possibly corresponds to TRBD1 (6 bases). Germline-derived CDR1 and CDR2 are KGHSH and LQKENI. This CDR3 is 12 amino acids long. Deletions cut 3 bases from V and 9 bases from J, with 11 bases between. The DNA for the CDR3 is TGTGCCAGCTCACCCCCACAGGGAAAAGCTTTCTTT. It yields the protein CASSPPQGKAFF.

The rearrangement uses TRBV19 and TRBJ2-2, with 7 bases fitting TRBD2. CDR1 is LNHDA and CDR2 is SQIVND in the germline V gene (reference sequence). J gave up 0 bases and V 5 bases, and 21 bases lay outside the gene matches. The length of the CDR3 is 21 residues. The CDR3 DNA is TGTGCCAGTAGTCAACGGGGTTCGCGGGGGTACACAATATCGAACACCGGGGAGCTGTTTTTT. Its protein is CASSQRGSRGYTISNTGELFF.

The chain has TRBV27 and TRBJ2-7; 11 bases match TRBD1. The CDR3 consists of 14 residues. Trimming cost V 6 bases and J 6 bases; bases outside gene matches: 7. Germline V CDR1 and CDR2: MNHEY, SMNVEV (reference sequence). In DNA, the CDR3 is TGTGCCAGCAGATCCAGGACAGGGGGCCTCGAGCAGTACTTC. It specifies CASRSRTGGLEQYF.

V gene TRBV2 combines with J gene TRBJ2-2; D uncertain. The germline CDR1 and CDR2 sequences are SNHLY and FYNNEI. The V end lost 4 bases, the J end lost 1 base, and 10 bases lay between the germline ends. This CDR3 is built from 15 residues. In DNA, the CDR3 is TGTGCCAGCAGTGCCAGTCGAGGGAACACCGGGGAGCTGTTTTTT. Its protein is CASSASRGNTGELFF.

The chain couples TRBV6-5 to TRBJ2-7, with 8 bases lining up with TRBD2. The length of the CDR3 is 15 residues. Looked up from germline, CDR1 is MNHEY and CDR2 is SVGAGI. The ends lost 7 bases at V and 4 bases at J; junction bases unmatched: 12. The CDR3 protein is CASTLRGGASYEQYF. As DNA, the CDR3 is TGTGCCAGCACCCTACGGGGGGGGGCATCTTACGAGCAGTACTTC.

V gene TRBV9 combines with J gene TRBJ2-1; 11 bases map to TRBD2. CDR3 size: 15 residues. Unmatched junction bases numbered 5, after V lost 4 bases and J lost 5 bases. Germline V gene sequence: CDR1 SGDLS, CDR2 YYNGEE. CDR3 nucleotide sequence: TGTGCCAGCAGCTCTAGCGGGGGGTCCCACAATGAGCAGTTCTTC. It codes for CASSSSGGSHNEQFF.

This chain joins TRBV18 and TRBJ1-1; unclear D gene. V gave up 2 bases and J gave up 1 base, with 11 bases separating them. The germline V gene has CDR1 KGHSH and CDR2 LQKENI. The CDR3 has 15 residues. The CDR3 spells CASSPILRPNTEAFF. The CDR3 nucleotides read TGTGCCAGCTCACCAATATTGCGGCCGAACACTGAAGCTTTCTTT.

V is TRBV6-6 and J is TRBJ1-2; 9 bases are a match to TRBD1. The CDR3 is 14 amino acids. The V segment lost 4 bases and the J segment 6 bases; nucleotides outside the gene matches: 6. Looked up from germline, CDR1 is MNHNY and CDR2 is SVGAGI (reference sequence). The CDR3 DNA follows: TGTGCCAGCAGTTCTCGGACAGGGGCGGATGGCTACACCTTC. Amino acids: CASSSRTGADGYTF.

This rearrangement joins TRBV27 to TRBJ1-4, with D possibly TRBD1 on 5 matching bases. V was pared by 8 bases and J by 7 bases, with 20 bases between. CDR3 length: 15 residues. CDR1 and CDR2 from the germline V gene are MNHEY and SMNVEV (reference sequence). The DNA for the CDR3 is TGTGCCAGCTGTTCCCTAGGGGCAGGAGTTGAAAAACTGTTTTTT. Translation gives CASCSLGAGVEKLFF.

Here the CDR3 DNA reads TGTGCCAGCAGTGAAACCCAGGGGCGGGCTGAAGCTTTCTTT. It codes for CASSETQGRAEAFF. The J gene is TRBJ1-1, the V gene TRBV6-1; D may be TRBD1 (6 bases). Looked up from germline, CDR1 is MNHNS and CDR2 is SASEGT. Deletions cut 2 bases from V and 6 bases from J, with 13 bases between. This CDR3 has 14 amino acids.

This clone has just a few counts. This chain links TRBV9 with TRBJ2-1; 12 nucleotides match TRBD2. Losses at the gene ends were 4 bases for V and 8 bases for J; bases not matched to a gene: 7. The CDR3 has 15 residues. Looked up from germline, CDR1 is SGDLS and CDR2 is YYNGEE. In nucleotides, the CDR3 is TGTGCCAGCAGCTTGCCTAGCGGGGGGGCCTATGAGCAGTTCTTC. It codes for CASSLPSGGAYEQFF.

The V call is TRBV28, the J call TRBJ2-5; 12 bases agree with TRBD2. With 8 bases clipped from V and 4 bases from J, the junction kept 8 bases outside the gene matches. The CDR3 length is 15 residues. Germline lookup yields CDR1 MDHEN and CDR2 SYDVKM. The CDR3 sequence: CASGVLAGGTETQYF. Here the CDR3 DNA reads TGTGCCAGCGGGGTACTAGCGGGGGGTACAGAGACCCAGTACTTC.